This TCR beta chain was recovered during a study of OX40 agonist ivuxolimab in advanced cancers. Study-wide background: Hepatocellular carcinoma, melanoma, renal cell or head and neck cancer affected the dose-escalation patients. General study results and limits: There were, on average, more expanded clones in CD8+ T cells than in CD4+.

Deletions cut 1 base from V and 2 bases from J, with 12 bases between. Per germline, CDR1 MGHRA and CDR2 YSYEKL. This CDR3 has 16 amino acids. TCRdb's table, derived via immunoSEQ multiplex PCR, lists solely in-frame clones and lacks some. Among around 46,000 clones listed, about 88% were seen once. Points on this clone: What it recognizes is unknown.

People who had autoimmune disease history or systemic immunosuppression were excluded. Sampled blood was obtained at baseline, cycle 4 day 1, and cycle 7 day 1. The sequence was collected from an adult with an advanced solid tumor such as melanoma, head and neck, liver or kidney cancer. The specimen was CD4+ or CD8+ T cells sorted from blood, collected in a trial of the OX40 agonist ivuxolimab. The chain couples TRBV4-1 to TRBJ1-5; D is unresolved. CDR3 residues: CASSQVWEGGNQPQHF. The CDR3 DNA reads TGCGCCAGCAGCCAAGTCTGGGAGGGTGGCAATCAGCCCCAGCATTTT.